One and the same sample provided the 22 T cell receptor beta chains below, sequenced in a study of beta chain features in type 1 diabetes. Reverse transcription of all isolated RNA meant that expressed TCRB transcripts were sequenced. Clones were sequenced by immunoSEQ multiplex PCR, and TCRdb holds only the in-frame ones, with some missing. The table records just over 450,000 clones, about 29% of them present only once. The sequencing sample was made of naive CD4+ T cells from blood. The receptors come from a young man in good health.

The chain carries TRBV30 and TRBJ1-2, with D hard to call. This CDR3 has 10 residues. V lost 1 base, J lost 6 bases, and 3 bases lay in between. Germline CDR1 GTSNPN, CDR2 SVGIG (reference sequence). This chain's CDR3 is CAWSGNGYTF. The CDR3 region has the DNA TGTGCCTGGAGTGGGAATGGCTACACCTTC.

This chain connects TRBV2 to TRBJ1-2; no firm D call. CDR1 is SNHLY and CDR2 is FYNNEI in the germline V gene. This CDR3 is 13 amino acids long. The V gene lost 3 bases and the J gene lost 6 bases, with 11 bases spanning the gap. CDR3 DNA: TGTGCCAGCAGTGATATGAGGGCTGATGGCTACACCTTC. The encoded protein is CASSDMRADGYTF.

The chain has TRBV30 and TRBJ2-1; D gene ambiguous. The CDR3 has 11 amino acids. Per germline, CDR1 GTSNPN and CDR2 SVGIG (reference sequence). The V end was cut by 1 base, the J end by 6 bases, with 4 bases between. The CDR3 bases are TGTGCCTGGAGTGATACCAATGAGCAGTTCTTC. This encodes CAWSDTNEQFF.

The chain joins TRBV9 to TRBJ2-3; D is uncertain. CDR3 length: 14 amino acids. The ends were cut back, 0 bases at V and 1 base at J, with 6 bases in the middle. Germline-derived CDR1 and CDR2 are SGDLS and YYNGEE. The CDR3 region is CASSVDGGTDTQYF. CDR3 bases: TGTGCCAGCAGCGTAGACGGAGGCACAGATACGCAGTATTTT.

V usage is TRBV15 and J usage is TRBJ2-7; 8 bases are a match to TRBD2. V was pared by 0 bases and J by 1 base, with 11 bases of the junction left unmatched. This CDR3 spans 18 amino acids. CDR1 LNHNV and CDR2 YYDKDF come from the germline V gene (reference sequence). DNA of the CDR3: TGTGCCACCAGCAGAGAGGCCCCCCAGGTAGCGGGGTCCTACGAGCAGTACTTC. Amino acids: CATSREAPQVAGSYEQYF.

Only one count was recorded for this clone. The J gene is TRBJ2-3, the V gene TRBV9; TRBD2 might be the D (6 bases). The CDR3 is 17 residues long. V was pared by 0 bases and J by 3 bases, with 17 bases between. Germline V lookup: CDR1 SGDLS, CDR2 YYNGEE. CDR3 DNA sequence: TGTGCCAGCAGCGTAGCTACTGGATCGGGAGCTACAGATACGCAGTATTTT. Translated, it gives CASSVATGSGATDTQYF.

The V call is TRBV29-1, the J call TRBJ2-7; 10 nucleotides agree with TRBD1. CDR1 is SQVTM, CDR2 ANQGSEA, per germline. The J segment lost 3 bases and the V segment lost 7 bases, leaving 6 bases of the junction unmatched. The CDR3 has 13 residues. This CDR3 reads CSAVRDRGYEQYF. CDR3 coding DNA: TGCAGCGCTGTCCGGGACAGGGGCTACGAGCAGTACTTC.

The chain is built from TRBV9 and TRBJ2-7; D not resolved. Per the germline V gene, CDR1 is SGDLS and CDR2 is YYNGEE. The CDR3 has 16 amino acids. V dropped 0 bases and J dropped 6 bases, with 19 bases sitting between them. This CDR3 reads CASSVDGARRAGEQYF. The CDR3 DNA reads TGTGCCAGCAGCGTAGATGGCGCCCGAAGGGCCGGCGAGCAGTACTTC.

The chain uses TRBV9 and TRBJ2-2, with D perhaps TRBD2 (6 bases). Germline V lookup: CDR1 SGDLS, CDR2 YYNGEE. CDR3 length: 15 residues. Trimming pared 2 bases from V and 4 bases from J, leaving 12 bases between. The chain's CDR3 is CASSVSSSGTGELFF. CDR3 DNA: TGTGCCAGCAGCGTGAGCAGTAGCGGCACCGGGGAGCTGTTTTTT.

The chain couples TRBV7-7 to TRBJ2-5; 12 bases map to TRBD2. Germline V gene sequence: CDR1 SSHAT, CDR2 FNYEAQ (reference sequence). V dropped 5 bases and J dropped 4; count of bases not matched to a gene: 2. The CDR3 loop spans 14 amino acids. The CDR3 DNA follows: TGTGCCAGCAGCCCGGGACTAGCGGGAGAGACCCAGTACTTC. Amino acids: CASSPGLAGETQYF.

The J gene is TRBJ2-1, the V gene TRBV11-2; 12 nucleotides line up with TRBD2. The CDR3 sequence is 15 residues long. Germline V gene data show CDR1 as SGHAT and CDR2 as FQNNGV. Unmatched junction bases numbered 6, after V lost 5 bases and J lost 7 bases. CDR3 loop: CASSPTSGSRNEQFF. The CDR3, as DNA: TGTGCCAGCAGCCCGACTAGCGGGAGTAGAAATGAGCAGTTCTTC.

This clone was recorded a few times. This rearrangement joins TRBV2 to TRBJ2-5; D remains unclear. Trimming pared 0 bases from V and 1 base from J, leaving 6 bases between. This CDR3 comprises 14 residues. Germline CDR1 reads SNHLY; CDR2 reads FYNNEI. The CDR3 reads CASSEAQLQETQYF. The DNA for the CDR3 is TGTGCCAGCAGTGAAGCGCAGCTCCAAGAGACCCAGTACTTC. Filled out from reference TRBV2 and TRBJ2-5, the complete variable domain reads EPEVTQTPSHQVTQMGQEVILRCVPISNHLYFYWYRQILGQKVEFLVSFYNNEISEKSEIFDDQFSVERPDGSNFTLKIRSTKLEDSAMYFCASSEAQLQETQYFGPGTRLLVL.

This chain uses TRBV7-2 with TRBJ2-2; D is possibly TRBD1 or TRBD2 (6 bases each). CDR1 and CDR2 from the germline V gene are SGHTA and FQGNSA. The V end lost 2 bases, the J end lost 3 bases, and 13 bases lay between the germline ends. CDR3 length: 16 residues. In nucleotides, the CDR3 is TGTGCCAGCAGCTTACCCGGGGGCCGGCACACCGGGGAGCTGTTTTTT. This sequence encodes CASSLPGGRHTGELFF.

This clone was seen a few times. The CDR3 reads CASATVRDTQYF. DNA of the CDR3: TGTGCCAGCGCCACTGTGAGAGATACGCAGTATTTT. This chain joins TRBV11-2 and TRBJ2-3; no definite D call. The CDR3 loop spans 12 amino acids. Germline V gene data show CDR1 as SGHAT and CDR2 as FQNNGV. The germline V and J ends were trimmed by 8 bases and 5 bases, with 11 bases remaining between them.

The sample holds a few counts of this clone. The rearrangement links TRBV7-6 to TRBJ2-1, with 7 positions matching TRBD2. V gave up 5 bases and J gave up 2 bases; unmatched junction bases: 9. The CDR3 has 16 residues. CDR1 is SGHVS and CDR2 is FNYEAQ in the germline V gene. In nucleotides, the CDR3 is TGTGCCAGCAGCCTCTTCCAGCGGGGACCCTACAATGAGCAGTTCTTC. It encodes CASSLFQRGPYNEQFF.

This clone was counted only a few times. This chain uses TRBV30 with TRBJ1-2; D ambiguous. The CDR3 spans 13 residues. Germline V gene sequence: CDR1 GTSNPN, CDR2 SVGIG (reference sequence). Deletions cut 4 bases from V and 1 base from J, with 10 bases between. The chain's CDR3 is CAWNLGVNYGYTF. The CDR3 nucleotides read TGTGCCTGGAATCTTGGCGTTAACTATGGCTACACCTTC.

This chain joins TRBV25-1 and TRBJ2-7; D remains unclear. The CDR3 extends over 14 amino acids. Trimming took off 4 bases at V and 0 bases at J, with 10 bases between the two ends. CDR1 and CDR2 from the germline V gene are MGHDK and SYGVNS. In nucleotides, the CDR3 is TGTGCCAGCAGTGGGAAGAGTAGCTCCTACGAGCAGTACTTC. Its translation is CASSGKSSSYEQYF.

V gene TRBV9 combines with J gene TRBJ2-7, with 10 bases identical to TRBD2. Unmatched junction bases numbered 4, after V lost 0 bases and J lost 4 bases. The CDR3 contains 15 residues. Germline V gene data show CDR1 as SGDLS and CDR2 as YYNGEE. The CDR3 region has the DNA TGTGCCAGCAGCGTAGAACTAGCGGGACCTTACGAGCAGTACTTC. Translation: CASSVELAGPYEQYF. Together with reference TRBV9 and TRBJ2-7, the CDR3 gives the full variable domain: DSGVTQTPKHLITATGQRVTLRCSPRSGDLSVYWYQQSLDQGLQFLIQYYNGEERAKGNILERFSAQQFPDLHSELNLSSLELGDSALYFCASSVELAGPYEQYFGPGTRLTVT.

In its sample, this clone was seen once. This sequence joins TRBV28 and TRBJ1-3; D call uncertain. The V and J ends lost 6 bases and 2 bases respectively, with 5 bases between them. The CDR3 length is 12 residues. Germline CDR1 MDHEN, CDR2 SYDVKM. The CDR3 DNA is TGTGCCAGCAGCCCAACTGGAAACACCATATATTTT. Translating gives CASSPTGNTIYF.

This clone occurred a few times. The chain has TRBV30 and TRBJ2-3, with TRBD2 matching 8 bases. CDR3 length: 13 amino acids. Germline V CDR1 and CDR2: GTSNPN, SVGIG (reference sequence). The J segment lost 4 bases and the V segment lost 7 bases, leaving 7 bases of the junction unmatched. CDR3 region: CAYPAGAPDTQYF. The CDR3 nucleotides read TGTGCCTACCCAGCGGGAGCGCCAGATACGCAGTATTTT.

The chain recombines TRBV18 with TRBJ2-5, with D unresolved. This CDR3 has 12 residues. From germline, CDR1 is KGHSH and CDR2 LQKENI. Between the trimmed V and J ends, which lost 0 bases and 4 bases, there was a span of 3 bases. CDR3 amino acids: CASSPPSETQYF. CDR3 DNA: TGTGCCAGCTCACCACCTTCAGAGACCCAGTACTTC.

This clone occurred a few times. This chain connects TRBV30 to TRBJ2-3; TRBD2 aligns across 10 bases. The V gene's germline CDR1 is GTSNPN and CDR2 SVGIG (reference sequence). This CDR3 is built from 16 residues. V shed 3 bases, J shed 7 bases, and the junction held 13 bases outside the gene matches. CDR3 nucleotides: TGTGCCTGGAGCGTGTGGGCTAGCGGGGGCCAAAATACGCAGTATTTT. It codes for CAWSVWASGGQNTQYF.